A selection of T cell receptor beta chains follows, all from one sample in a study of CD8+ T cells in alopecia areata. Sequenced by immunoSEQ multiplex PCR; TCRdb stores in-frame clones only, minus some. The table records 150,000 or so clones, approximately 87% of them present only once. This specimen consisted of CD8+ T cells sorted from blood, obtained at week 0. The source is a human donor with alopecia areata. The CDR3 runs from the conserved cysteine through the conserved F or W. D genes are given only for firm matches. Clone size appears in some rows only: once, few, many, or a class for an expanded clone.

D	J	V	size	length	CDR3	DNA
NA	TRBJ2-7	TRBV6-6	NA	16	CSTGPTRQGLSYEQYF	TGTTCTACCGGGCCCACCCGACAGGGACTATCCTACGAGCAGTACTTC
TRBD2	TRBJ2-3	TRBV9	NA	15	CASREAGGGTDTQYF	TGTGCCAGCAGAGAAGCGGGAGGTGGTACAGATACGCAGTATTTT
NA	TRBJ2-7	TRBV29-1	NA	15	CSVEGGDSGQYEQYF	TGCAGCGTTGAAGGGGGCGACAGTGGACAATACGAGCAGTACTTC
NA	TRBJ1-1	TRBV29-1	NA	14	CSAYLGGGNTEAFF	TGCAGCGCATATCTGGGAGGAGGGAACACTGAAGCTTTCTTT
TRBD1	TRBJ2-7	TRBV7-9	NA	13	CASSFGTGYEQYF	TGTGCCAGCAGCTTCGGGACAGGCTACGAGCAGTACTTC
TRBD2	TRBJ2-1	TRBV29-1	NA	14	CSVLTSGRDNEQFF	TGCAGCGTGCTTACTAGCGGGCGGGACAATGAGCAGTTCTTC
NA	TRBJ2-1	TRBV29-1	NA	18	CSVRDISSIVSFANEQFF	TGCAGCGTCCGGGACATTTCCTCAATAGTTTCCTTCGCTAATGAGCAGTTCTTC
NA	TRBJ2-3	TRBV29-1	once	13	CSEVDVGADTQYF	TGCAGCGAGGTGGACGTAGGGGCAGATACGCAGTATTTT
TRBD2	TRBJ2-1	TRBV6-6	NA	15	CASSDSGGLYNEQFF	TGTGCCAGCAGTGATAGCGGGGGGCTTTACAATGAGCAGTTCTTC
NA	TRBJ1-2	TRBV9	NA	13	CASRAQQGRGYTF	TGTGCCAGCAGGGCACAACAGGGAAGGGGCTACACCTTC
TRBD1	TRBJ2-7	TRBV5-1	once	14	CASSAGTGGDEQYF	TGCGCCAGCAGCGCCGGGACAGGGGGCGACGAGCAGTACTTC
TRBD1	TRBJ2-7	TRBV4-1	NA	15	CASSQEDRGRYEQYF	TGCGCCAGCAGCCAAGAGGACAGGGGAAGGTACGAGCAGTACTTC
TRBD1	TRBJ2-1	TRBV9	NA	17	CASSGKMGTGGGYEQFF	TGTGCCAGCAGCGGGAAGATGGGGACAGGGGGCGGGTATGAGCAGTTCTTC
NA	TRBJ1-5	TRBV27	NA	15	CASSLSVNSNQPQHF	TGTGCCAGCAGTTTATCAGTCAATAGCAATCAGCCCCAGCATTTT
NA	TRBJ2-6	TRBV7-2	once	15	CASSSQGAGANVLTF	TGTGCCAGCAGTTCACAGGGTGCTGGGGCCAACGTCCTGACTTTC
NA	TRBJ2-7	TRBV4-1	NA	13	CASSQDPDYEQYF	TGCGCCAGCAGCCAAGATCCGGACTACGAGCAGTACTTC
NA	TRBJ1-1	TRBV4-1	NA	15	CASSQAGGVNTEAFF	TGCGCCAGCAGCCAAGCGGGGGGGGTGAACACTGAAGCTTTCTTT
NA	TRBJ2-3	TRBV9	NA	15	CASSHQGLLGDTQYF	TGTGCCAGCAGTCATCAGGGACTCCTCGGAGATACGCAGTATTTT
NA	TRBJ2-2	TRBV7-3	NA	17	CASSSAIAGANTGELFF	TGTGCCAGCAGCTCCGCTATCGCGGGGGCTAACACCGGGGAGCTGTTTTTT
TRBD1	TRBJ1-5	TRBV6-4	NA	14	CASSAGQGSQPQHF	TGTGCCAGCAGTGCCGGACAGGGGAGTCAGCCCCAGCATTTT
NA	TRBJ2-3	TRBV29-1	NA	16	CSVEGGPADDRDTQYF	TGCAGCGTTGAAGGGGGGCCAGCGGACGACCGAGATACGCAGTATTTT
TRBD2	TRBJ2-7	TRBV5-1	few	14	CASSLGAGADEQYF	TGCGCCAGCAGCTTGGGGGCGGGAGCCGACGAGCAGTACTTC
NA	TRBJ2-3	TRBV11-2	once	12	CASSEAADTQYF	TGTGCCAGCAGTGAAGCGGCAGATACGCAGTATTTT
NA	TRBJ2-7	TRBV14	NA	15	CASSHQAGEWYEQYF	TGTGCCAGCAGCCATCAGGCAGGGGAGTGGTACGAGCAGTACTTC
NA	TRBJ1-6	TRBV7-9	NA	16	CASSGDLGLAISPLHF	TGTGCCAGCAGTGGGGACCTCGGCCTCGCTATTTCACCCCTCCACTTT
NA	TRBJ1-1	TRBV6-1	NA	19	CASSEGYRQKPIGNTEAFF	TGTGCCAGCAGTGAAGGGTATAGACAGAAACCAATCGGGAACACTGAAGCTTTCTTT
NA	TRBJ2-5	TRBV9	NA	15	CASSAEGTPQETQYF	TGTGCCAGCAGCGCAGAGGGGACACCCCAAGAGACCCAGTACTTC
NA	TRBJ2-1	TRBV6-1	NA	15	CASSESRPQSDEQFF	TGTGCCAGCAGTGAATCTCGGCCTCAGAGCGATGAGCAGTTCTTC
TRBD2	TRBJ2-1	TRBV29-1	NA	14	CSGALAGPGREQFF	TGCAGCGGCGCGTTAGCGGGACCCGGGAGGGAGCAGTTCTTC
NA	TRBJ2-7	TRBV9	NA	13	CASSVGYGYEQYF	TGTGCCAGCAGCGTAGGGTACGGGTACGAGCAGTACTTC
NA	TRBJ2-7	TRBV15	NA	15	CATSRDGFGSYEQYF	TGTGCCACCAGCAGAGATGGGTTCGGGTCGTACGAGCAGTACTTC
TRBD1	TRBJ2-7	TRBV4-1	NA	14	CASSQGQGAYEQYF	TGCGCCAGCAGCCAAGGACAGGGCGCCTACGAGCAGTACTTC
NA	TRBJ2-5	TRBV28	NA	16	CASSIWTKISQETQYF	TGTGCCAGCAGTATCTGGACAAAGATTTCCCAAGAGACCCAGTACTTC
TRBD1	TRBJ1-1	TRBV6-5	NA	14	CASSFTGGGDEAFF	TGTGCCAGCAGTTTTACAGGGGGGGGAGATGAAGCTTTCTTT
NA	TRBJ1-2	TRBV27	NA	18	CASRTEVTGSAERSGYTF	TGTGCCAGCAGGACCGAGGTTACAGGGTCTGCGGAAAGAAGTGGCTACACCTTC
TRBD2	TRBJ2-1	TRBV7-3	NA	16	CASSPGTSGKRNEQFF	TGTGCCAGCAGCCCCGGGACTAGCGGGAAACGGAATGAGCAGTTCTTC
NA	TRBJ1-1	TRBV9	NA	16	CASSVGTARVDTEAFF	TGTGCCAGCAGCGTTGGGACCGCCCGCGTGGACACTGAAGCTTTCTTT
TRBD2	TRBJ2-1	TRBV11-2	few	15	CASTPPGGSGNEQFF	TGTGCCAGCACCCCGCCTGGCGGGAGCGGCAATGAGCAGTTCTTC
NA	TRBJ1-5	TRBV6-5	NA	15	CASSGSSRLFQPQHF	TGTGCCAGCAGTGGCAGTTCGAGGTTATTTCAGCCCCAGCATTTT
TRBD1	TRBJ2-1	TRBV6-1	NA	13	CASLGQSDNEQFF	TGTGCCAGTCTGGGACAGTCCGACAATGAGCAGTTCTTC
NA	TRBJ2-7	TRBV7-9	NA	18	CASTSSGGAGQAFYEQYF	TGTGCCAGCACGTCATCGGGGGGAGCGGGACAGGCGTTCTACGAGCAGTACTTC
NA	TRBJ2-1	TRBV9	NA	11	CASSLGYEQFF	TGTGCCAGCAGCTTGGGGTATGAGCAGTTCTTC
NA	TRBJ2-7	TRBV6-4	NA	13	CASSDSLVGEQYF	TGTGCCAGCAGTGACTCGCTAGTCGGGGAGCAGTACTTC
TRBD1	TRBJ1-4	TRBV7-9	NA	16	CASSLDPGQKNEKLFF	TGTGCCAGCAGCTTGGACCCGGGACAGAAAAATGAAAAACTGTTTTTT
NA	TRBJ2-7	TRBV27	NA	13	CASSSVSSYEQYF	TGTGCCAGCAGTTCAGTGAGCTCCTACGAGCAGTACTTC